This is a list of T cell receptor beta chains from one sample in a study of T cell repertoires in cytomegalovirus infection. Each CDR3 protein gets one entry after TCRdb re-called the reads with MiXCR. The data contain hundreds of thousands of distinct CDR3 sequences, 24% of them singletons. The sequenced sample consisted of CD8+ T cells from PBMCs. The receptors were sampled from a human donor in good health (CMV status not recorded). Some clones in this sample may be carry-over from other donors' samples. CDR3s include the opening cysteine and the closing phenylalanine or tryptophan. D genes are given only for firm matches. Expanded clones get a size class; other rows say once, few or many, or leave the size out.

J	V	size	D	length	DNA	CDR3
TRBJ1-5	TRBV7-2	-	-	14	TGTGCCAGCAGCCCGGGGGGTTACAATCAGCCCCAGCATTTT	CASSPGGYNQPQHF
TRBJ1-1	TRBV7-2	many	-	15	TGTGCCAGCAGCCACTCCTTGGGATTGAACACTGAAGCTTTCTTT	CASSHSLGLNTEAFF
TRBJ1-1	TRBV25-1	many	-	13	TGTGCCAGCAGGAACAGAGATATCACTGAAGCTTTCTTT	CASRNRDITEAFF
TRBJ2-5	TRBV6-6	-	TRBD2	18	TGTGCCAGCAGTTACTCAAGACTAGCGGGGGACCCACTAGAGACCCAGTACTTC	CASSYSRLAGDPLETQYF
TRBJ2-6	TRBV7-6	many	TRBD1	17	TGTGCCAGCAGCTCTAGGGGGCCCCCCTCTGGGGCCAACGTCCTGACTTTC	CASSSRGPPSGANVLTF
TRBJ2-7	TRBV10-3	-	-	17	TGTGCCATCAGTGATCGCTCCTCGGGCAGCAACTCCTACGAGCAGTACTTC	CAISDRSSGSNSYEQYF
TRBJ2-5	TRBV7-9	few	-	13	TGTGCCAGCAGAGTGGACTCTCTAGAGACCCAGTACTTC	CASRVDSLETQYF
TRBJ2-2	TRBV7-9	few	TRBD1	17	TGTGCCAGCAGCGCAATATCTAACAGGGGAAACACCGGGGAGCTGTTTTTT	CASSAISNRGNTGELFF
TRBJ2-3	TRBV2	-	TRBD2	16	TGTGCCAGCAGTGAACTTGCGGGGGGGTACGCAGATACGCAGTATTTT	CASSELAGGYADTQYF
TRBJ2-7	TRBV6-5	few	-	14	TGTGCCAGCAGTTACAGTCCACTAGTAGTCGAGCAGTACTTC	CASSYSPLVVEQYF
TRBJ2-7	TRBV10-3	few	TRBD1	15	TGTGCCATCAGTGGAAGAGGGGACAGGGCCTACGAGCAGTACTTC	CAISGRGDRAYEQYF
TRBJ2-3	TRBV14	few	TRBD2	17	TGTGCCAGCAGCCAAGATCTGGGCGGGGGGCCTCAAGATACGCAGTATTTT	CASSQDLGGGPQDTQYF
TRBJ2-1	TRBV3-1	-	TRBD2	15	TGTGCCAGCAGCCAAGGGCCTAGCGGCTACAATGAGCAGTTCTTC	CASSQGPSGYNEQFF
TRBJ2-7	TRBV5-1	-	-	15	TGCGCCAGCAGCTTTTGGGTAGCGGAATCCTACGAGCAGTACTTC	CASSFWVAESYEQYF
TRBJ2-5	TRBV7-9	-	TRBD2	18	TGTGCCAGCACCCATACCGCACTAGCGGGGGGGAGAAAGGAGACCCAGTACTTC	CASTHTALAGGRKETQYF
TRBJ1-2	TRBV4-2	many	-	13	TGTGCCAGCAACTTAGCAGGGGCTATTGGCTACACCTTC	CASNLAGAIGYTF